These T cell receptor beta chains were read from a single sample in a study of blood T cell repertoires in COVID-19. Using immunoSEQ multiplex PCR, the repertoire was profiled, and TCRdb retains in-frame clones only, with some absent. Seen here are under 350,000 clones, 65% to 90% observed once, and the top ten hold around 4%. Material: PBMCs or T cells enriched from blood (not recorded which). The receptor set was obtained from a woman aged 40 to 50 with acute COVID-19. CDR3s include the opening cysteine and the closing phenylalanine or tryptophan. Each record gives: J gene, clone size, V gene, D gene, CDR3 protein, CDR3 DNA. A D gene is named only where the DNA matches it firmly. The size of a clone is reported for some rows only, either as once, few or many, or as a class for expanded clones.

TRBJ2-3 | - | TRBV6-2/TRBV6-3 | - | CASSWGRPREDTQYF | TGTGCCAGCAGTTGGGGACGGCCCCGGGAGGATACGCAGTATTTT
TRBJ1-5 | once | TRBV7-9 | - | CASSYTGSTLGGSNQPQHF | TGTGCCAGCAGCTACACAGGGTCAACCCTTGGGGGTAGCAATCAGCCCCAGCATTTT
TRBJ1-5 | - | TRBV2 | - | CASIAGEDQPQHF | TGTGCCAGCATTGCAGGGGAAGATCAGCCCCAGCATTTT
TRBJ2-6 | - | TRBV5-4 | - | CASSSGQTKVSNVLTF | TGTGCCAGCAGCTCCGGACAGACCAAAGTTTCCAACGTCCTGACTTTC
TRBJ1-5 | - | TRBV15 | TRBD1 | CATSRGEGARGQPQHF | TGTGCCACCAGCAGAGGTGAGGGGGCGCGGGGTCAGCCCCAGCATTTT
TRBJ1-2 | - | TRBV5-1 | - | CASSREVGYGYTF | TGCGCCAGCAGCCGCGAGGTTGGCTATGGCTACACCTTC
TRBJ2-7 | - | TRBV29-1 | TRBD1 | CSARTGSSYEQYF | TGCAGCGCCCGGACAGGGAGCTCCTACGAGCAGTACTTC
TRBJ1-6 | - | TRBV25-1 | - | CASSASGSLHF | TGTGCCAGCAGTGCCTCGGGGTCCCTCCACTTT
TRBJ2-7 | - | TRBV19 | TRBD1 | CASSIMDRELHEQYF | TGTGCCAGTAGTATTATGGACAGGGAGCTCCACGAGCAGTACTTC
TRBJ2-4 | - | TRBV23-1 | - | CASSPDKKQGTSNIQYF | TGCGCCAGCAGCCCGGACAAAAAACAGGGAACAAGTAACATTCAGTACTTC
TRBJ2-5 | - | TRBV5-1 | - | CASSLAPAGEGETQYF | TGCGCCAGCAGCTTGGCACCCGCAGGGGAGGGAGAGACCCAGTACTTC
TRBJ2-1 | - | TRBV19 | - | CASSALSLEQFF | TGTGCCAGTAGTGCGTTAAGTTTGGAGCAGTTCTTC
TRBJ2-7 | - | TRBV6-5 | TRBD2 | CASAGSSGGSYEQYF | TGTGCCAGCGCCGGATCTAGCGGGGGTTCCTACGAGCAGTACTTC
TRBJ2-3 | - | TRBV9 | TRBD2 | CASSVGRLASSTDTQYF | TGTGCCAGCAGCGTAGGGAGACTAGCGAGTAGCACAGATACGCAGTATTTT
TRBJ1-6 | many | TRBV7-2 | - | CASSFTKGNNSPLHF | TGTGCCAGCAGCTTCACAAAGGGGAATAATTCACCCCTCCACTTT
TRBJ2-1 | once | TRBV7-3 | - | CASSSRVSNYNEQFF | TGTGCCAGCAGCTCCAGGGTAAGCAATTACAATGAGCAGTTCTTC
TRBJ1-1 | - | TRBV29-1 | TRBD1 | CSVGEGQGRTEAFF | TGCAGCGTTGGGGAGGGACAGGGGAGGACTGAAGCTTTCTTT
TRBJ1-2 | - | TRBV5-4 | TRBD1 | CASSTTGQYGYTF | TGTGCCAGCAGTACAACGGGACAGTATGGCTACACCTTC
TRBJ1-3 | - | TRBV18 | - | CASSPPADRNTIYF | TGTGCCAGCTCACCACCCGCAGATAGAAACACCATATATTTT
TRBJ1-2 | few | TRBV29-1 | - | CSVEFFYGYTF | TGCAGCGTTGAATTCTTCTATGGCTACACCTTC
TRBJ2-1 | - | TRBV5-6 | TRBD2 | CASSLVRGVIDEQFF | TGTGCCAGCAGCTTGGTGCGGGGGGTAATCGATGAGCAGTTCTTC
TRBJ1-1 | - | TRBV19 | TRBD1 | CASSSTGRTEAFF | TGTGCCAGTAGTTCGACAGGGCGCACTGAAGCTTTCTTT
TRBJ1-5 | - | TRBV19 | - | CASMGQFRTYSNQPQHF | TGTGCCAGTATGGGGCAGTTCCGGACCTATAGCAATCAGCCCCAGCATTTT
TRBJ2-3 | - | TRBV5-1 | TRBD2 | CASSLGLAPTDTQYF | TGCGCCAGCAGCTTGGGACTAGCTCCTACGGATACGCAGTATTTT
TRBJ1-6 | - | TRBV9 | - | CASSTGFSPLHF | TGTGCCAGCAGCACAGGGTTTTCACCCCTCCACTTT
TRBJ2-1 | - | TRBV3-1/TRBV3-2 | TRBD2 | CASRQTSGRGEEQFF | TGTGCCAGCAGGCAAACTAGCGGGAGGGGCGAAGAGCAGTTCTTC
TRBJ2-1 | - | TRBV5-4 | TRBD2 | CASSLRLAGYNEQFF | TGTGCCAGCAGCTTGCGACTAGCGGGATACAATGAGCAGTTCTTC
TRBJ1-1 | once | TRBV18 | - | CASSPTQGGAEAFF | TGTGCCAGCTCACCGACCCAGGGAGGCGCTGAAGCTTTCTTT
TRBJ2-5 | - | TRBV7-2 | TRBD1 | CASSLARITGGETQYF | TGTGCCAGCAGCTTAGCGCGGATTACAGGGGGAGAGACCCAGTACTTC
TRBJ2-2 | - | TRBV5-1 | TRBD2 | CASSPGGARTGELFF | TGCGCCAGCAGCCCCGGGGGGGCGAGGACCGGGGAGCTGTTTTTT
TRBJ1-4 | - | TRBV5-8 | - | CASSLTGPEKLFF | TGTGCCAGCAGCTTAACAGGCCCAGAAAAACTGTTTTTT
TRBJ1-2 | - | TRBV20-1 | - | CSASSLADGYTF | TGCAGTGCTAGTTCTCTTGCGGATGGCTACACCTTC
TRBJ1-1 | - | TRBV11-2 | - | CASSLGGVTEAFF | TGTGCCAGCAGCTTGGGGGGGGTCACTGAAGCTTTCTTT
TRBJ2-5 | once | TRBV27 | - | CASSLRGETQYF | TGTGCCAGCAGTTTACGCGGAGAGACCCAGTACTTC
TRBJ1-4 | - | TRBV19 | - | CASRGRWENEKLFF | TGTGCCAGTAGGGGAAGATGGGAGAATGAAAAACTGTTTTTT
TRBJ1-4 | - | TRBV4-2 | - | CASSSPIATNEKLFF | TGTGCCAGCAGCTCCCCCATTGCAACTAATGAAAAACTGTTTTTT
TRBJ1-2 | few | TRBV9 | TRBD1 | CASSVGTGGPLVDGYTF | TGTGCCAGCAGCGTAGGGACAGGGGGCCCCCTTGTCGATGGCTACACCTTC
TRBJ2-7 | - | TRBV5-1 | TRBD1 | CASSRSGTDYEQYF | TGCGCCAGCAGCAGGTCCGGGACAGACTACGAGCAGTACTTC
TRBJ1-4 | - | TRBV14 | TRBD1 | CASSRGPGQLFF | TGTGCCAGCAGCCGAGGGCCGGGACAGCTGTTTTTT
TRBJ1-3 | - | TRBV6-2/TRBV6-3 | - | CASSIQTRTGNTIYF | TGTGCCAGCAGTATCCAGACACGGACTGGAAACACCATATATTTT
TRBJ1-4 | - | TRBV14 | TRBD1 | CASSQDIGGRSEKLFF | TGTGCCAGCAGCCAAGATATAGGGGGCCGGAGTGAAAAACTGTTTTTT
TRBJ1-6 | - | TRBV3-1/TRBV3-2 | TRBD1 | CASKATGSYNSPLHF | TGTGCCAGCAAAGCGACAGGGTCCTATAATTCACCCCTCCACTTT
TRBJ1-4 | - | TRBV18 | TRBD1 | CASSLTSTGTNEKLFF | TGTGCCAGCTCACTAACTTCGACAGGGACTAATGAAAAACTGTTTTTT
TRBJ1-2 | - | TRBV7-2 | - | CASSLREWAGVGGYTF | TGTGCCAGCAGCTTAAGGGAATGGGCGGGGGTCGGAGGCTACACCTTC
TRBJ2-6 | - | TRBV27 | TRBD1 | CASRPGQFNSGANVLTF | TGTGCCAGCAGGCCGGGACAGTTTAACTCTGGGGCCAACGTCCTGACTTTC
TRBJ2-2 | - | TRBV3-1/TRBV3-2 | - | CASSHRRHGGAGTGPKPNTGELFF | TGTGCCAGCAGCCACCGCCGCCATGGGGGGGCCGGGACAGGACCCAAACCGAACACCGGGGAGCTGTTTTTT
TRBJ1-1 | - | TRBV29-1 | TRBD1 | CSGRTGGTEAFF | TGCAGCGGGAGAACAGGGGGGACTGAAGCTTTCTTT